These 29 T cell receptor beta chains were sequenced from one sample in a study of response to subunit inactivated influenza vaccine. TCRdb reprocessed the RT-PCR reads with MiXCR, giving one entry per CDR3 protein. Counted here are 450,000 to 550,000 distinct CDR3 sequences, 25% occurring once; the ten biggest clones make up 1.9%. The specimen was CD4+ T cells sorted from PBMCs, collected around 5 days after vaccination. These receptors were collected from a man aged 50 to 59 who received an inactivated influenza vaccine.

This clonotype was observed a handful of times. This sequence joins TRBV7-2 and TRBJ2-1; D is perhaps TRBD1 (6 bases). CDR1 SGHTA and CDR2 FQGNSA come from the germline V gene. V lost 5 bases and J 8 bases, leaving 22 bases between the germline ends. The CDR3 loop spans 16 amino acids. CDR3 protein: CASSQAGTRAADEQFF. CDR3 sequence (DNA): TGTGCCAGCAGCCAGGCCGGGACACGGGCGGCCGATGAGCAGTTCTTC.

V gene TRBV20-1 combines with J gene TRBJ2-1; 7 nucleotides match TRBD2. The trim removed 2 bases at V and 9 bases at J, leaving 13 bases unmatched. Germline V gene sequence: CDR1 DFQATT, CDR2 SNEGSKA (reference sequence). This CDR3 spans 15 amino acids. The CDR3 reads CSARKAAGTNIEQFF. The CDR3 DNA follows: TGCAGTGCTAGAAAGGCGGCCGGGACTAACATTGAGCAGTTCTTC.

The chain couples TRBV7-6 to TRBJ2-7; 7 bases align to TRBD1. V was pared by 4 bases and J by 5 bases, with 8 bases of the junction left unmatched. This CDR3 has 14 residues. Germline V gene data show CDR1 as SGHVS and CDR2 as FNYEAQ. As DNA, the CDR3 is TGTGCCAGCAGCTCCCCCCGACAGGGAGACGAGCAGTACTTC. Protein: CASSSPRQGDEQYF.

V and J are TRBV4-2 and TRBJ2-3; TRBD2 matches at 8 bases. CDR3 length: 17 residues. The V gene's germline CDR1 is LGHNA and CDR2 YNFKEQ. With 3 bases clipped from V and 1 base from J, the junction kept 9 bases outside the gene matches. DNA of the CDR3: TGTGCCAGCAGCCATGCCAGCGGGCGGGGGGGCACAGATACGCAGTATTTT. Translating it yields CASSHASGRGGTDTQYF.

This clonotype was seen at least ten times. This sequence joins TRBV4-2 and TRBJ2-5; 7 bases line up with TRBD2. CDR3 length: 13 amino acids. V gave up 1 base and J gave up 5 bases; unmatched junction bases: 1. The germline V gene has CDR1 LGHNA and CDR2 YNFKEQ. The CDR3 region is CASSQGEGETQYF. CDR3 nucleotide sequence: TGTGCCAGCAGCCAAGGGGAGGGGGAGACCCAGTACTTC.

This clonotype came up many times. J is TRBJ2-5 and V is TRBV7-9; no definite D call. CDR1 and CDR2 (germline): SEHNR, FQNEAQ (reference sequence). Trimming pared 7 bases from V and 5 bases from J, leaving 8 bases between. The CDR3 is 11 residues long. CDR3 in amino acids: CASKVGETQYF. CDR3 coding DNA: TGTGCCAGCAAGGTTGGGGAGACCCAGTACTTC.

This clonotype has a handful of counts. This chain uses TRBV11-2 with TRBJ2-7, with TRBD2 identical over 7 bases. The ends lost 5 bases at V and 3 bases at J; junction bases unmatched: 10. CDR3 length equals 15 residues. The germline V gene encodes CDR1 SGHAT and CDR2 FQNNGV. CDR3 protein: CASSGGTKANYEQYF. The CDR3 nucleotides are TGTGCCAGCAGCGGCGGGACTAAGGCCAACTACGAGCAGTACTTC. Filled out from reference TRBV11-2 and TRBJ2-7, the complete variable domain reads EAGVAQSPRYKIIEKRQSVAFWCNPISGHATLYWYQQILGQGPKLLIQFQNNGVVDDSQLPKDRFSAERLKGVDSTLKIQPAKLEDSAVYLCASSGGTKANYEQYFGPGTRLTVT.

This clonotype appeared a few times. V is TRBV2 and J is TRBJ1-3, with D hard to call. Between the trimmed V and J ends, which lost 6 bases and 0 bases, there was a span of 6 bases. Germline loops: CDR1 SNHLY, CDR2 FYNNEI. The CDR3 runs to 13 residues. The DNA of the CDR3 is TGTGCCAGCAGGACGGGCTCTGGAAACACCATATATTTT. Translated: CASRTGSGNTIYF.

V usage is TRBV9 and J usage is TRBJ2-2; no clear D gene. The CDR3 contains 14 residues. Per the germline V gene, CDR1 is SGDLS and CDR2 is YYNGEE. V gave up 0 bases and J gave up 4 bases, with 7 bases separating them. The CDR3 DNA reads as TGTGCCAGCAGCGTAGCTCTGACCACCGGGGAGCTGTTTTTT. Its translation is CASSVALTTGELFF.

This clonotype showed up just a few times. This chain uses TRBV7-2 with TRBJ1-2; D is unresolved. This CDR3 has 13 amino acids. Germline CDR1 is SGHTA and CDR2 is FQGNSA. The V and J ends lost 3 bases and 5 bases respectively, with 10 bases between them. Written as DNA, the CDR3 is TGTGCCAGCAGCTTGGGCAGCCTATATGGCTACACCTTC. It encodes CASSLGSLYGYTF. Drawing the rest from reference TRBV7-2 and TRBJ1-2, the complete variable domain is GAGVSQSPSNKVTEKGKDVELRCDPISGHTALYWYRQSLGQGLEFLIYFQGNSAPDKSGLPSDRFSAERTGGSVSTLTIQRTQQEDSAVYLCASSLGSLYGYTFGSGTRLTVV.

The chain joins TRBV6-1 to TRBJ2-7; D is unclear. CDR3 size: 13 residues. Germline V gene data show CDR1 as MNHNS and CDR2 as SASEGT. V lost 3 bases and J lost 4, with 10 bases in between. The CDR3 loop is CASSDSQFYEQYF. CDR3 in DNA: TGTGCCAGCAGTGACAGCCAGTTTTACGAGCAGTACTTC.

The chain couples TRBV27 to TRBJ2-7, with 13 nucleotides matching TRBD2. J gave up 3 bases and V 2 bases, and 4 bases lay outside the gene matches. Germline V gives CDR1 MNHEY, CDR2 SMNVEV (reference sequence). The CDR3 runs 16 residues. The CDR3 region is CASSLRTSGSYYEQYF. Here the CDR3 DNA reads TGTGCCAGCAGTTTAAGGACTAGCGGGAGTTACTACGAGCAGTACTTC.

Only a few counts were recorded for this clonotype. This sequence joins TRBV28 and TRBJ1-5; 10 bases are shared with TRBD1. The germline V gene has CDR1 MDHEN and CDR2 SYDVKM. This CDR3 has 16 amino acids. V trimming: 1 base; J trimming: 6 bases; junction bases outside the gene matches: 6. The CDR3 region has the DNA TGTGCCAGCAGTTTATTTGGGACAGGGGTCATTCAGCCCCAGCATTTT. It codes for CASSLFGTGVIQPQHF.

This clonotype showed up just a few times. Written as DNA, the CDR3 is TGCGCCAGCAGCTTGGACAGATCGAACACCGGGGAGCTGTTTTTT. This sequence encodes CASSLDRSNTGELFF. The chain carries TRBV5-1 and TRBJ2-2; D is ambiguous. The CDR3 is 15 amino acids. The V end was cut by 0 bases, the J end by 0 bases, with 6 bases between. Per germline, CDR1 SGHRS and CDR2 YFSETQ.

The chain is built from TRBV5-4 and TRBJ2-3; unclear D gene. Germline lookup yields CDR1 SGHNT and CDR2 YYREEE (reference sequence). The length of the CDR3 is 15 residues. Trimming took off 4 bases at V and 4 bases at J, with 16 bases between the two ends. CDR3 in amino acids: CASSLRGRGADTQYF. Here the CDR3 DNA reads TGTGCCAGCAGCCTTCGAGGACGAGGAGCAGATACGCAGTATTTT.

This clonotype was picked up many times. This chain joins TRBV12-3 or TRBV12-4 and TRBJ2-7; D may be TRBD1 (5 bases). Trimming shortened V by 2 bases and J by 0 bases, and 8 bases separated the two germline ends. The CDR3 sequence is 14 residues long. In DNA, the CDR3 is TGTGCCAGCAGTTTAACAGGCAGCTCCTACGAGCAGTACTTC. Its protein product is CASSLTGSSYEQYF.

CDR3 loop: CASSLLGGYTF. Here the CDR3 DNA reads TGTGCCAGCAGTTTATTAGGTGGCTACACCTTC. The chain has TRBV12-3 or TRBV12-4 and TRBJ1-2; D gene ambiguous. The CDR3 length is 11 residues. Trimming shortened V by 2 bases and J by 7 bases, and 5 bases separated the two germline ends.

There are a few counts of this clonotype. The chain recombines TRBV12-3 or TRBV12-4 with TRBJ1-5; D is unclear. Trimming took 2 bases from V and 4 from J, leaving 9 bases between them. CDR3 length: 14 amino acids. DNA for the CDR3: TGTGCCAGCAGTTTATCTGGGGTAAATCAGCCCCAGCATTTT. Amino acids: CASSLSGVNQPQHF.

The chain employs TRBV5-5 and TRBJ2-2; 7 bases line up with TRBD1. V trimming: 4 bases; J trimming: 3 bases; junction bases outside the gene matches: 6. This CDR3 is built from 15 residues. The germline CDR1 and CDR2 sequences are SGHKS and YYEKEE (reference sequence). The CDR3: CASSIRQGYTGELFF. The CDR3 DNA reads as TGTGCCAGCAGCATCCGACAGGGTTACACCGGGGAGCTGTTTTTT.

The chain joins TRBV20-1 to TRBJ2-6, with 7 bases fitting TRBD1. Germline V gives CDR1 DFQATT, CDR2 SNEGSKA (reference sequence). V trimming: 1 base; J trimming: 4 bases; junction bases outside the gene matches: 13. The CDR3 has 18 residues. For the CDR3, the DNA is TGCAGTGCTAGAGCGAAGGGGGCGAGGTATACAGGGGCCAACGTCCTGACTTTC. Translation gives CSARAKGARYTGANVLTF.

This clonotype was seen a handful of times. V gene TRBV24-1 combines with J gene TRBJ2-7; D gene unclear. V lost 3 bases and J 3 bases, leaving 2 bases between the germline ends. The CDR3 covers 11 residues. The germline CDR1 and CDR2 sequences are KGHDR and SFDVKD. The CDR3 region has the DNA TGTGCCACCAGTGATGGCTACGAGCAGTACTTC. Its translation: CATSDGYEQYF.

J is TRBJ2-1 and V is TRBV6-2 or TRBV6-3; weak D call: TRBD1 (5 bases). The CDR3 has 15 residues. Germline CDR1 reads MNHEY; CDR2 reads SVGEGT. V lost 2 bases and J 4 bases, leaving 12 bases between the germline ends. This chain's CDR3 is CASSYQGGFYNEQFF. The CDR3, as DNA: TGTGCCAGCAGTTACCAGGGCGGATTTTACAATGAGCAGTTCTTC.

This clonotype was seen only a few times. The chain is built from TRBV3-1 and TRBJ2-7, with D possibly TRBD1 on 6 matching bases. This CDR3 has 16 residues. Germline CDR1 LGHDT, CDR2 YNNKEL (reference sequence). V was shortened by 3 bases and J by 6 bases, with 21 bases between the two germline ends. CDR3 bases: TGTGCCAGCAGCCACTATGATGGACAGTCCAGTCGCGAGCAGTACTTC. Protein: CASSHYDGQSSREQYF.

This clonotype was counted only a few times. V usage is TRBV5-1 and J usage is TRBJ2-5; TRBD2 matches at 7 bases. CDR3 length: 13 residues. Trimming took 4 bases from V and 5 from J; bases not matched to a gene: 5. Germline V gives CDR1 SGHRS, CDR2 YFSETQ. In DNA form, the CDR3 reads TGCGCCAGCAGCACTTGGGAGGGGGAGACCCAGTACTTC. Translated: CASSTWEGETQYF.

The V and J genes are TRBV18 and TRBJ2-1; 9 bases line up with TRBD2. The CDR3 is 15 amino acids. In germline, CDR1 is KGHSH, CDR2 LQKENI. J was trimmed by 8 bases and V by 4 bases; bases with no gene match: 9. The CDR3, as DNA: TGTGCCAGCTCACATGGTCTAGCGGGACGGGATGAGCAGTTCTTC. Amino acid sequence: CASSHGLAGRDEQFF. Looking up the rest from reference TRBV18 and TRBJ2-1 gives the full variable domain: NAGVMQNPRHLVRRRGQEARLRCSPMKGHSHVYWYRQLPEEGLKFMVYLQKENIIDESGMPKERFSAEFPKEGPSILRIQQVVRGDSAAYFCASSHGLAGRDEQFFGPGTRLTVL.

This clonotype was counted a few times. This chain connects TRBV28 to TRBJ1-6; 7 bases align to TRBD1. The CDR3 consists of 17 residues. From germline, CDR1 is MDHEN and CDR2 SYDVKM. The J segment lost 6 bases and the V segment lost 5 bases, leaving 13 bases of the junction unmatched. CDR3 sequence: CASSVGPGGGGNSPLHF. The CDR3 DNA is TGTGCCAGCAGTGTAGGACCAGGGGGAGGAGGTAATTCACCCCTCCACTTT. The whole variable domain, remainder taken from reference TRBV28 and TRBJ1-6, is DVKVTQSSRYLVKRTGEKVFLECVQDMDHENMFWYRQDPGLGLRLIYFSYDVKMKEKGDIPEGYSVSREKKERFSLILESASTNQTSMYLCASSVGPGGGGNSPLHFGNGTRLTVT.

The CDR3 DNA is TGTGCCAGCAGCGTAGGCGGTGGGGGACTGGATGAGCAGTTCTTC. Its translation: CASSVGGGGLDEQFF. V usage is TRBV9 and J usage is TRBJ2-1, with D perhaps matching TRBD2 (6 bases). From germline, CDR1 is SGDLS and CDR2 YYNGEE. This CDR3 region has 15 residues. V was cut by 0 bases and J by 8 bases, with 15 bases left in between.

J is TRBJ2-3 and V is TRBV11-2, with a weak D call TRBD2 (5 bases). CDR3 size: 11 residues. Per germline, CDR1 SGHAT and CDR2 FQNNGV. The V gene lost 5 bases and the J gene lost 9 bases, with 9 bases spanning the gap. CDR3 bases: TGTGCCAGCAGCCCCGGACTCACGCAGTATTTT. Encoded protein: CASSPGLTQYF.

This clonotype turned up a few times. This chain joins TRBV7-9 and TRBJ2-7; D is perhaps TRBD1 (6 bases). The CDR3 covers 16 residues. The ends were cut back, 6 bases at V and 3 bases at J, with 21 bases in the middle. From germline, CDR1 is SEHNR and CDR2 FQNEAQ (reference sequence). The CDR3 DNA follows: TGTGCCAGCAGTTCTAGAATTTACACAGGGATCTACGAGCAGTACTTC. This gives the protein CASSSRIYTGIYEQYF.